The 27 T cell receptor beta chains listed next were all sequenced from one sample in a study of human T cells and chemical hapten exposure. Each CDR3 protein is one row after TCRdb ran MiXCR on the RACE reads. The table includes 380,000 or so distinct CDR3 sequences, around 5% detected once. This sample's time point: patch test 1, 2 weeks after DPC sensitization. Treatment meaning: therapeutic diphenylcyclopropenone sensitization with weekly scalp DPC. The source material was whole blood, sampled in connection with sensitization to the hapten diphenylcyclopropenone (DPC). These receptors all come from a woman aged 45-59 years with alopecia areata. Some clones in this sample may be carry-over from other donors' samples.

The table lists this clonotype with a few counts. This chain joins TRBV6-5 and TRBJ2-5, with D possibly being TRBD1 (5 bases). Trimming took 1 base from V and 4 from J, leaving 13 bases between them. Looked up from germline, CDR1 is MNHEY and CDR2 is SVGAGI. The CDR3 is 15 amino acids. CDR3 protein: CASSYLGQGVETQYF. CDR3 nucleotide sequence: TGTGCCAGCAGTTACTTGGGTCAGGGTGTAGAGACCCAGTACTTC.

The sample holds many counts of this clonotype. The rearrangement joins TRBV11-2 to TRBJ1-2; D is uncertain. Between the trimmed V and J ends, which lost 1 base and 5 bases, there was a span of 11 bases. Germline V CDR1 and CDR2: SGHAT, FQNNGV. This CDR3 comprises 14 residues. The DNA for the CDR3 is TGTGCCAGCAGCTTAGTAAGCGGGGTGTATGGCTACACCTTC. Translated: CASSLVSGVYGYTF.

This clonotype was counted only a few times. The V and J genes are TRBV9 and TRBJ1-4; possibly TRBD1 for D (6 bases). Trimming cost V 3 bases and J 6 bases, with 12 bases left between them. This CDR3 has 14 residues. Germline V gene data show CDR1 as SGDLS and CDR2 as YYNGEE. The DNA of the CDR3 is TGTGCCAGCAGCGCCACAGGGCTCTATGAAAAACTGTTTTTT. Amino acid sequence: CASSATGLYEKLFF.

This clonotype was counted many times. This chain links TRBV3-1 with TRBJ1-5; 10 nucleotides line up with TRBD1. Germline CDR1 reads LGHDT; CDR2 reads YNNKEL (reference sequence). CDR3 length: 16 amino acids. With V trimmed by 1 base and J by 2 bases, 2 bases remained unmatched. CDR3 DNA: TGTGCCAGCAGCCAAGCCGGGACAGGGGGCAATCAGCCCCAGCATTTT. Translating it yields CASSQAGTGGNQPQHF.

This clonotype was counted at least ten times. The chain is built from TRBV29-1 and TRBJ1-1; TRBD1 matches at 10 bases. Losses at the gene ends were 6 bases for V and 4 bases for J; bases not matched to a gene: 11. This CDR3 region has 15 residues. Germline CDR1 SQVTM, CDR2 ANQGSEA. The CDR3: CSVDRGRGLSTEAFF. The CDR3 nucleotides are TGCAGCGTCGACAGGGGGCGAGGTCTGAGCACTGAAGCTTTCTTT. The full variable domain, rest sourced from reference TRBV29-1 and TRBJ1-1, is SAVISQKPSRDICQRGTSLTIQCQVDSQVTMMFWYRQQPGQSLTLIATANQGSEATYESGFVIDKFPISRPNLTFSTLTVSNMSPEDSSIYLCSVDRGRGLSTEAFFGQGTRLTVV.

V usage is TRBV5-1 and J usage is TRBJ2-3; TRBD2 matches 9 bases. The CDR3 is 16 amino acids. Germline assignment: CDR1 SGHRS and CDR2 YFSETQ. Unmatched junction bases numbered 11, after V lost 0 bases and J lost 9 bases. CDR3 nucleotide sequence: TGCGCCAGCAGCTTGGAACTAGCGGGTGGCGGGGGAACGCAGTATTTT. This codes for CASSLELAGGGGTQYF. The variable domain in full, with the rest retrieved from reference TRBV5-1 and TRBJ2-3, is KAGVTQTPRYLIKTRGQQVTLSCSPISGHRSVSWYQQTPGQGLQFLFEYFSETQRNKGNFPGRFSGRQFSNSRSEMNVSTLELGDSALYLCASSLELAGGGGTQYFGPGTRLTVL.

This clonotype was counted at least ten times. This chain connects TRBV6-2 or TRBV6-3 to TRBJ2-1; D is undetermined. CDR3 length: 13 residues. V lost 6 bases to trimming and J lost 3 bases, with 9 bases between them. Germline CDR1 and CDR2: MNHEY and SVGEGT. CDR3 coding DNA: TGTGCCAGCAGACCTAGACGCTACAATGAGCAGTTCTTC. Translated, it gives CASRPRRYNEQFF.

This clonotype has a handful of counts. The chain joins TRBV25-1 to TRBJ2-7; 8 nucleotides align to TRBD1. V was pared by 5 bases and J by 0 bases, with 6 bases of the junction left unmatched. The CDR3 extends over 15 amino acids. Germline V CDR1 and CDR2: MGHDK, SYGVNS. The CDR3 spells CASSPSGQGSYEQYF. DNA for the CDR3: TGTGCCAGCAGTCCCTCCGGACAGGGCTCCTACGAGCAGTACTTC.

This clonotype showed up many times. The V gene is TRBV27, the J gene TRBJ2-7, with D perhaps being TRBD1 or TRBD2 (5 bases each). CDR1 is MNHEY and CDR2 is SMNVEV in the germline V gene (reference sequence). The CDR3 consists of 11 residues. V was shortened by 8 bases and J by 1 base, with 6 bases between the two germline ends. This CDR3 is CASGGSYEQYF. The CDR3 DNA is TGTGCCAGCGGGGGATCCTACGAGCAGTACTTC.

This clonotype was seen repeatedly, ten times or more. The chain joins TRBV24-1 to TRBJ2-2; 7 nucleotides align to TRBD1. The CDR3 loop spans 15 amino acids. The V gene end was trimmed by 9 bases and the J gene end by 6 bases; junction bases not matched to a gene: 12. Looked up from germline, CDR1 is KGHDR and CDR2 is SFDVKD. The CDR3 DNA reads TGTGCCACCTCAGGGACAGTTGGTCCCTCCGGGGAGCTGTTTTTT. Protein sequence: CATSGTVGPSGELFF.

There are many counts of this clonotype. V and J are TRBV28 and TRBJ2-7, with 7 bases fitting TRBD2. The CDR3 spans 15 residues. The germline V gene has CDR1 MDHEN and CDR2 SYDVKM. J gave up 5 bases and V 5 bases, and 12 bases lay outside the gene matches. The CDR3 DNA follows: TGTGCCAGCAGTCCCGTTGGGGCGGGAGCACACGAGCAGTACTTC. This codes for CASSPVGAGAHEQYF.

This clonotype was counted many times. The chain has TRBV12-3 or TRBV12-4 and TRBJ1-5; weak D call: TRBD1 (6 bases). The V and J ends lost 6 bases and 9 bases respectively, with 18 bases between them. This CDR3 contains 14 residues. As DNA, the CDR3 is TGTGCCAGCAGCTTCACGGACAGTTCTCGGCCCCAGCATTTT. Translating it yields CASSFTDSSRPQHF.

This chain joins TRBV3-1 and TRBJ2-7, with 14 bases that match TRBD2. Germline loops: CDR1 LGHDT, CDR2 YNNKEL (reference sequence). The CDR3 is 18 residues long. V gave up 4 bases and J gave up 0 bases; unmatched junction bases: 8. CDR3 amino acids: CASSLMGLAGALSYEQYF. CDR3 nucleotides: TGTGCCAGCAGCCTAATGGGACTAGCGGGGGCCCTCTCCTACGAGCAGTACTTC.

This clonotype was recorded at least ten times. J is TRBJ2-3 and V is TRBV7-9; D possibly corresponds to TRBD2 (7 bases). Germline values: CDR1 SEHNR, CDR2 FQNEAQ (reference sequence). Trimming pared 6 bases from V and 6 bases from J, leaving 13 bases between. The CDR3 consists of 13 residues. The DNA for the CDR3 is TGTGCCAGCAGAGGGGGGGGCGACGATACGCAGTATTTT. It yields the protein CASRGGGDDTQYF.

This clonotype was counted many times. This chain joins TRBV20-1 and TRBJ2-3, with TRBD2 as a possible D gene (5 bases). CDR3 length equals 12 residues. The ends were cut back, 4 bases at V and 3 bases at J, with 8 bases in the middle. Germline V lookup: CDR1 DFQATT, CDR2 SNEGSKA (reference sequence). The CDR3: CSAMRETDTQYF. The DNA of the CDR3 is TGCAGTGCTATGAGGGAGACAGATACGCAGTATTTT.

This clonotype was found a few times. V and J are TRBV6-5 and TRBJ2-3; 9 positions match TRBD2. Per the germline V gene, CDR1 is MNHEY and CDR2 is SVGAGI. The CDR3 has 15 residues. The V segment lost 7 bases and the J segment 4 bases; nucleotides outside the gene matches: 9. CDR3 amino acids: CASTPYSGSSDTQYF. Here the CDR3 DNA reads TGTGCCAGCACTCCCTATAGCGGGAGTTCAGATACGCAGTATTTT.

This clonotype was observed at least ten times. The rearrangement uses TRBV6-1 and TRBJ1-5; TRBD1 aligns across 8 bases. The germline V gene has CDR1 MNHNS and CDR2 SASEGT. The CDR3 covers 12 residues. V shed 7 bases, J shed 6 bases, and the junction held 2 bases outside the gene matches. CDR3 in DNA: TGTGCCAGCACAGGGGGCGGTCAGCCCCAGCATTTT. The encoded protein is CASTGGGQPQHF.

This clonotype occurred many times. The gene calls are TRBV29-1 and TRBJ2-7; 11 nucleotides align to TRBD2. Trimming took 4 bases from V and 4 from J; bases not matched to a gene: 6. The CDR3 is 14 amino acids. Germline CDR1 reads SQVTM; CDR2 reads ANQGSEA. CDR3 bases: TGCAGCGTTGTAACTAGCGGGAGTGGGTACGAGCAGTACTTC. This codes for CSVVTSGSGYEQYF.

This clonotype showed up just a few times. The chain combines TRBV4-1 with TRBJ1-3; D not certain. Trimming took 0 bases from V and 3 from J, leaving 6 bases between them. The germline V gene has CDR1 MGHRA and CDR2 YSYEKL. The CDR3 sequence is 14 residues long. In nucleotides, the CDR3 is TGCGCCAGCAGCCAAGATGACCTTGGAAACACCATATATTTT. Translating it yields CASSQDDLGNTIYF.

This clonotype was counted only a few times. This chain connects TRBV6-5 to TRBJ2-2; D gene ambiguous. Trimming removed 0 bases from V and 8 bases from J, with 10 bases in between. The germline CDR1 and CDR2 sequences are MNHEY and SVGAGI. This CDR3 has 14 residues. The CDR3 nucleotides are TGTGCCAGCAGTTACTCGCCGGAGCCAGGGGAGCTGTTTTTT. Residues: CASSYSPEPGELFF.

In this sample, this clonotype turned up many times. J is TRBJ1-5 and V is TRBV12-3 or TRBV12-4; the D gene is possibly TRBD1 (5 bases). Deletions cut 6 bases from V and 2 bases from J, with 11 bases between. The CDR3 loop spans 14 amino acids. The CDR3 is CASSSQGGNQPQHF. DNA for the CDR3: TGTGCCAGCAGCAGCCAGGGAGGCAATCAGCCCCAGCATTTT.

In DNA form, the CDR3 reads TGTGCCAGCAGCAAAGTACACCTCCCTAGGGCGGGGGGCCTCGATACGCAGTATTTT. Its translation: CASSKVHLPRAGGLDTQYF. The chain carries TRBV21-1 and TRBJ2-3; the D call of TRBD1 is as the table states it, not checked on the DNA. TRBV21-1 is a pseudogene. There are 19 residues in the CDR3.

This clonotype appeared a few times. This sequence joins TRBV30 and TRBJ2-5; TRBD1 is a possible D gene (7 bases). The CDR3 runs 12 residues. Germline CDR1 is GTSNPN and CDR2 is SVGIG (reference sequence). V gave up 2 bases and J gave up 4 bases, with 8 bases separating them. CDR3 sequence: CAWSQGGETQYF. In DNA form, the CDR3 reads TGTGCCTGGAGTCAGGGGGGAGAGACCCAGTACTTC.

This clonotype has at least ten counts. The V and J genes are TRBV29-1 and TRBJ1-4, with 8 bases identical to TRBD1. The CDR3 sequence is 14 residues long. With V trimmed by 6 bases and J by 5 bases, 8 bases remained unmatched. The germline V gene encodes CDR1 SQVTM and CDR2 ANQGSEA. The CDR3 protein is CSVTGAPENEKLFF. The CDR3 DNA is TGCAGCGTGACAGGGGCCCCCGAGAATGAAAAACTGTTTTTT.

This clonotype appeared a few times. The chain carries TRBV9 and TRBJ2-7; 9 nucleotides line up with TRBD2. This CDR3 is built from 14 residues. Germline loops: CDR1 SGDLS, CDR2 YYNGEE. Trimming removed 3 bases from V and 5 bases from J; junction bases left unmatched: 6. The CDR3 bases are TGTGCCAGCAGCGGGGGGACTAGCCGAGACGAGCAGTACTTC. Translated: CASSGGTSRDEQYF.

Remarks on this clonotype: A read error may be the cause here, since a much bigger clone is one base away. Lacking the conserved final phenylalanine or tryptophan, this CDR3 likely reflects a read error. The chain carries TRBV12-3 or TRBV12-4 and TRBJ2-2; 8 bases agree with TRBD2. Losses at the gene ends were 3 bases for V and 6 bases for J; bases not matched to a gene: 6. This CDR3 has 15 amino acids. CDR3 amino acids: CASSFQRGIPGELFL. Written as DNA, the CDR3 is TGTGCCAGCAGTTTCCAGCGGGGGATCCCCGGGGAGCTGTTTCTT.

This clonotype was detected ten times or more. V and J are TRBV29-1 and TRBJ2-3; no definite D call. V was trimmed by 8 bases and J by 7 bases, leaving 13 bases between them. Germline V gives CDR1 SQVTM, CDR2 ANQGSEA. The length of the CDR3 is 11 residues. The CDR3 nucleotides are TGCAGCCCGCTGGACGGAAATACGCAGTATTTT. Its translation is CSPLDGNTQYF.